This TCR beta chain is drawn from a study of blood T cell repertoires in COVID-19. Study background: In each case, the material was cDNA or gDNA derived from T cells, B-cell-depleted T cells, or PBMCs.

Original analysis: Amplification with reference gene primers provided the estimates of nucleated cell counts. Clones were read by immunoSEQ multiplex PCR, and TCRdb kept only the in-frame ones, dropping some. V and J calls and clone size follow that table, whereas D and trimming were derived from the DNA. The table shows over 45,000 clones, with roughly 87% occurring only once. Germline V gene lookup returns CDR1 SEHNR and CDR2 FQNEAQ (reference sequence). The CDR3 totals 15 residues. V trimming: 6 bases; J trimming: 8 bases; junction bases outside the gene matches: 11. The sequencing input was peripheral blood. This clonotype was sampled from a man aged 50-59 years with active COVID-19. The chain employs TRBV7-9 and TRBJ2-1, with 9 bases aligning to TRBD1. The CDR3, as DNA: TGTGCCAGCAGTTCTACAGGGGGCGCGGGCGATGAGCAGTTCTTC. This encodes CASSSTGGAGDEQFF.